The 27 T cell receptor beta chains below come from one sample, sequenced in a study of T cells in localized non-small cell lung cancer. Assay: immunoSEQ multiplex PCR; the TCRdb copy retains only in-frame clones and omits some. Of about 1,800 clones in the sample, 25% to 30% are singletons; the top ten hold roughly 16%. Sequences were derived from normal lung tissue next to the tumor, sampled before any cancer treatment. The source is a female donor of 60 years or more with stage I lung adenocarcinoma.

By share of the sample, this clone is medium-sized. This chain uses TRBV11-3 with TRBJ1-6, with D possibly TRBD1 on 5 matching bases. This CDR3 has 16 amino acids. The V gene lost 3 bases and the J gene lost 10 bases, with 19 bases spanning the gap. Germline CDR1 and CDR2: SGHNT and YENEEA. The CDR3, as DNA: TGTGCCAGCAGCTTGAGTACGGGGGGAGAGTTCTCACCCCTCCACTTT. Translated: CASSLSTGGEFSPLHF.

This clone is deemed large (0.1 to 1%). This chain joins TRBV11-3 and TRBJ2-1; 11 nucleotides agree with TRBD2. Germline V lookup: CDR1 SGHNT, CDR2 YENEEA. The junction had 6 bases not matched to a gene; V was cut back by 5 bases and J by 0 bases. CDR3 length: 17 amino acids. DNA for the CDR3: TGTGCCAGCAGCCCGGGACTAGCGGATTACTCCTACAATGAGCAGTTCTTC. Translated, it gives CASSPGLADYSYNEQFF.

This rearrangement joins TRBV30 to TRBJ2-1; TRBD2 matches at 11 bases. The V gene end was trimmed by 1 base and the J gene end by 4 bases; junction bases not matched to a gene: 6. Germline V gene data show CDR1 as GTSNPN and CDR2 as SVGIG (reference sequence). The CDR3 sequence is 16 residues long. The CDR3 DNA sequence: TGTGCCTGGAGTGGGATGACTAGCGGGGTTTACAATGAGCAGTTCTTC. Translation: CAWSGMTSGVYNEQFF. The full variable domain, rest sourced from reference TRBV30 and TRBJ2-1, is SQTIHQWPATLVQPVGSPLSLECTVEGTSNPNLYWYRQAAGRGLQLLFYSVGIGQISSEVPQNLSASRPQDRQFILSSKKLLLSDSGFYLCAWSGMTSGVYNEQFFGPGTRLTVL.

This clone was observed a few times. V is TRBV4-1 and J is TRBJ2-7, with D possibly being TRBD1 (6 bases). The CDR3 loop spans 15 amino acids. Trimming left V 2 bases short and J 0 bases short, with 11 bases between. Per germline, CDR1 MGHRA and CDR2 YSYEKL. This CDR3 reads CASSQLLGGSYEQYF. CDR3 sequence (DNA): TGCGCCAGCAGCCAACTATTAGGGGGCTCCTACGAGCAGTACTTC.

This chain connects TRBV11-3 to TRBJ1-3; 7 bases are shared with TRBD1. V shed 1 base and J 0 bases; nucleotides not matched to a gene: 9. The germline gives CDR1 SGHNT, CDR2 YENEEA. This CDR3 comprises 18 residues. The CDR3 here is CASSLGYSTGISGNTIYF. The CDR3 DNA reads TGTGCCAGCAGCTTAGGTTACTCGACAGGGATCTCTGGAAACACCATATATTTT.

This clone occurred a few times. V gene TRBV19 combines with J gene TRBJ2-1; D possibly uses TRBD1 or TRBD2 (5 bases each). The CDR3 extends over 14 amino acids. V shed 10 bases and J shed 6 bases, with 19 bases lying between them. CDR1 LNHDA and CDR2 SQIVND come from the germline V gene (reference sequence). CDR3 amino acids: CATGAAGTINEQFF. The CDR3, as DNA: TGTGCCACCGGGGCCGCCGGGACGATCAATGAGCAGTTCTTC.

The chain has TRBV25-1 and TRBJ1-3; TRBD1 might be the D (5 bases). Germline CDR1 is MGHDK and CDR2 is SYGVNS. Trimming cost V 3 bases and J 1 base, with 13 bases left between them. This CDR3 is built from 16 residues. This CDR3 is CASSDWARDSGNTIYF. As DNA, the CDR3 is TGTGCCAGCAGTGATTGGGCCAGGGATTCTGGAAACACCATATATTTT.

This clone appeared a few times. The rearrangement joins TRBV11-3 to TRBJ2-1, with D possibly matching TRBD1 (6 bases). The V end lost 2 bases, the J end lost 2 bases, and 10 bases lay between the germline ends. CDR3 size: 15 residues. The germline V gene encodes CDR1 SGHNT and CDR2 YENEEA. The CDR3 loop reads CASSLSRGPYNEQFF. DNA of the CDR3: TGTGCCAGCAGCTTATCCAGGGGCCCCTACAATGAGCAGTTCTTC.

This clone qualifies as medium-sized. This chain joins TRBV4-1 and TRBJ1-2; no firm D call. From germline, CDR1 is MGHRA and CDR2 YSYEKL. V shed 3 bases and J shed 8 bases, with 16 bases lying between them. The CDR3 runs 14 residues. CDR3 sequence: CASSQDRTRGGYTF. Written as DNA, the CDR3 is TGCGCCAGCAGCCAGGATCGGACGAGAGGGGGCTACACCTTC.

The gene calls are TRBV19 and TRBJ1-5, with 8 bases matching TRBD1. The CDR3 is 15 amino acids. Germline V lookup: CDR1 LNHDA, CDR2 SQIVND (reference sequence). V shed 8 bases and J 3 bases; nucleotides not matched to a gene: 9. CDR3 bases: TGTGCCAGTTGCAGGGGGCAAGGCCCCAATCAGCCCCAGCATTTT. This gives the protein CASCRGQGPNQPQHF.

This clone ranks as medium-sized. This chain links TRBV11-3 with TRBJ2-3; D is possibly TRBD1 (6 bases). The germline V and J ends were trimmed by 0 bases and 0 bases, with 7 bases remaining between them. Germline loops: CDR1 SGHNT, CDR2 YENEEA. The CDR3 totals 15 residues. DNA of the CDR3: TGTGCCAGCAGCTTAGATGGACAGAGCACAGATACGCAGTATTTT. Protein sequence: CASSLDGQSTDTQYF.

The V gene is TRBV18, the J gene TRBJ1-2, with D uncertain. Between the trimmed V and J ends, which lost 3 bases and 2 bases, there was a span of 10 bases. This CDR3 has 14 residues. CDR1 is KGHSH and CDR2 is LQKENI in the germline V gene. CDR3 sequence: CASSPGQQNYGYTF. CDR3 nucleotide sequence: TGTGCCAGCTCACCCGGGCAGCAAAACTATGGCTACACCTTC.

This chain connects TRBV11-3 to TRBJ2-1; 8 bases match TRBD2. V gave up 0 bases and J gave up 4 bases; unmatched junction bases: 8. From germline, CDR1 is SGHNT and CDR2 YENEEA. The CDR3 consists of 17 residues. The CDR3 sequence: CASSLDRGGRPYNEQFF. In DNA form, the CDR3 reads TGTGCCAGCAGCTTAGATCGAGGCGGGAGGCCATACAATGAGCAGTTCTTC.

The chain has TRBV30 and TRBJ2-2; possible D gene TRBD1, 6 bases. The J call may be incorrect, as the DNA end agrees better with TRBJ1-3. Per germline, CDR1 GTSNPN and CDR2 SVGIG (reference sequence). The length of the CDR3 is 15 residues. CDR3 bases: TGTGCCTGGAGCGTGCGAGGGGGTCCTGGAAACACCATATATTTT. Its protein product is CAWSVRGGPGNTIYF.

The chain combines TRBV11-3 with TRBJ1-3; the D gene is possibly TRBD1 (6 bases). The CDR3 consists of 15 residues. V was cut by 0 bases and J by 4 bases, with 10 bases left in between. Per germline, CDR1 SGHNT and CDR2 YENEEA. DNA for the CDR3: TGTGCCAGCAGCTTAGAGGGAGGACAGGGAAACACCATATATTTT. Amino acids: CASSLEGGQGNTIYF.

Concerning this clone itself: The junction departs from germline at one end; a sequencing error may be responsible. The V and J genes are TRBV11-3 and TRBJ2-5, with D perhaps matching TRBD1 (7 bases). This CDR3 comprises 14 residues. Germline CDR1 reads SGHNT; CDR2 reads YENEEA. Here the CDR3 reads CANSFQGGQETQYF. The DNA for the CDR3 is TGTGCCAACAGCTTCCAGGGGGGCCAAGAGACCCAGTACTTC.

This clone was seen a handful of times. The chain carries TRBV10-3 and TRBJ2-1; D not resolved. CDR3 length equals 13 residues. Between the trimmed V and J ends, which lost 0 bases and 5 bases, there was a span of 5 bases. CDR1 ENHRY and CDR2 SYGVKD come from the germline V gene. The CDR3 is CAISESWNNEQFF. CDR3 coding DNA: TGTGCCATCAGTGAGTCTTGGAACAATGAGCAGTTCTTC.

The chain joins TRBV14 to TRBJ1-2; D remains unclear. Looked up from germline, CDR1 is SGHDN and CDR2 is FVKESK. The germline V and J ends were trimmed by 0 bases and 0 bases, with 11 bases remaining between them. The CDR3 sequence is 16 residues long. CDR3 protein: CASSQDRGTPNYGYTF. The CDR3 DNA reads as TGTGCCAGCAGCCAAGATCGGGGAACGCCTAACTATGGCTACACCTTC.

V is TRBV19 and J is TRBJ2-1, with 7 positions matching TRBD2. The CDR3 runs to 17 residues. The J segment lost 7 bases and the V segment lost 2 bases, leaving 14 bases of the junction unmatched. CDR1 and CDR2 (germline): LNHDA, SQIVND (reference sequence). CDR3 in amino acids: CASSISGRAARGNEQFF. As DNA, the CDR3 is TGTGCCAGTAGTATATCTGGGAGGGCAGCCCGGGGGAATGAGCAGTTCTTC.

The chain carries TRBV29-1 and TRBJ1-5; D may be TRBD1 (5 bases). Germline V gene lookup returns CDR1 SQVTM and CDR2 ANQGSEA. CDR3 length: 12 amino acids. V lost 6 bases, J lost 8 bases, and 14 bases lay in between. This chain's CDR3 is CSVQWGNEPQHF. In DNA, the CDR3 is TGCAGCGTCCAGTGGGGGAATGAGCCCCAGCATTTT.

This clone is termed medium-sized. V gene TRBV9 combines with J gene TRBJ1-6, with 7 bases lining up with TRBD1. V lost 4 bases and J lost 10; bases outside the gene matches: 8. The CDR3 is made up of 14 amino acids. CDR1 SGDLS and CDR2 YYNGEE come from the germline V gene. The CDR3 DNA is TGTGCCAGCAGCAGGGACAGTGCGAGGTCACCCCTCCACTTT. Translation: CASSRDSARSPLHF.

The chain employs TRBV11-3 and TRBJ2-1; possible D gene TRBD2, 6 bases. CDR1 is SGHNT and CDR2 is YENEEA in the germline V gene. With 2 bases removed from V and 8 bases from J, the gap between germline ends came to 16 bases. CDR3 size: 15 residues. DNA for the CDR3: TGTGCCAGCAGCTTAAGGCCCCTAGCGTTGGATGAGCAGTTCTTC. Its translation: CASSLRPLALDEQFF.

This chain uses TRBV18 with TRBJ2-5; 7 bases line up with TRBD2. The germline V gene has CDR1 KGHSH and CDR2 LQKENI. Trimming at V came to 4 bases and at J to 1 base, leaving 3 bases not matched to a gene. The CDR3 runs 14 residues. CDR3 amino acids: CASSRSGTQETQYF. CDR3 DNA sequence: TGTGCCAGCTCACGGAGCGGGACCCAAGAGACCCAGTACTTC. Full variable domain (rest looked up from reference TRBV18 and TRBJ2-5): NAGVMQNPRHLVRRRGQEARLRCSPMKGHSHVYWYRQLPEEGLKFMVYLQKENIIDESGMPKERFSAEFPKEGPSILRIQQVVRGDSAAYFCASSRSGTQETQYFGPGTRLLVL.

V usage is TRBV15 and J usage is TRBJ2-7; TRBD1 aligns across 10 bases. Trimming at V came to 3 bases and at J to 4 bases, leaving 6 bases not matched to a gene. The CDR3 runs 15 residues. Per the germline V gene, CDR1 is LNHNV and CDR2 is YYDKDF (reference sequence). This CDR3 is CATSRERDRGYEQYF. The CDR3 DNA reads TGTGCCACCAGCAGGGAAAGGGACAGGGGTTACGAGCAGTACTTC. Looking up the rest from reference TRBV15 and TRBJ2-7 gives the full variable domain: DAMVIQNPRYQVTQFGKPVTLSCSQTLNHNVMYWYQQKSSQAPKLLFHYYDKDFNNEADTPDNFQSRRPNTSFCFLDIRSPGLGDTAMYLCATSRERDRGYEQYFGPGTRLTVT.

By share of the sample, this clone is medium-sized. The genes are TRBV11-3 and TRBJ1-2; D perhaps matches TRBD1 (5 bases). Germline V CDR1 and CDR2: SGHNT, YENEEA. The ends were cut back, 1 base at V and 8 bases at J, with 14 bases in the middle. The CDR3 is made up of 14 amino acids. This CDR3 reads CASSLGPGREGYTF. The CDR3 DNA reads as TGTGCCAGCAGCTTAGGCCCAGGGAGGGAAGGCTACACCTTC.

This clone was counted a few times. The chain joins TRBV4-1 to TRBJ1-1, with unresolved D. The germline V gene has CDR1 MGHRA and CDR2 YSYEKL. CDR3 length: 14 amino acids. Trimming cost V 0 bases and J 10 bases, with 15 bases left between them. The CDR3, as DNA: TGCGCCAGCAGCCAAGATACCAGCCCTACTATAGCTTTCTTT. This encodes CASSQDTSPTIAFF.

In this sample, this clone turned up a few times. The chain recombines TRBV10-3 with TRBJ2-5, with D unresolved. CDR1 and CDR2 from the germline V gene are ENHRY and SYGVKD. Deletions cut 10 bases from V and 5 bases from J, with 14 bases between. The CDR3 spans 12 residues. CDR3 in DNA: TGTGCCAGCTCTCTAGTTATGGAGACCCAGTACTTC. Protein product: CASSLVMETQYF.